This T cell receptor beta chain was retrieved from a study of cytomegalovirus exposure and HLA in healthy donors. Study details: Among the approximately 420 donors who were genotyped, about 86% fell in the genetic ancestry cluster that is associated with self-reported Caucasian donors. Overall study results and limits: Researchers reported that a few CMV-associated chains were confirmed in vitro as CMV antigen-specific. The study dropped some indistinguishable V segments, TRBV6-2 and TRBV6-3 among them.

It was with 60 Vbeta and 13 Jbeta primers that the PCR ran. Data came from immunoSEQ multiplex PCR; TCRdb stores just in-frame clones and leaves some out. Of approximately 130,000 clones listed, roughly 82% are singletons. About this clone: As yet, its antigen is unknown.

The CDR3 contains 16 residues. Trimming removed 2 bases from V and 3 bases from J, with 16 bases in between. Germline assignment: CDR1 MNHEY and CDR2 SMNVEV (reference sequence). Sequenced material: PBMCs. This TCR was sampled from a woman in her late teens or twenties in good health and CMV-seronegative. The rearrangement links TRBV27 to TRBJ1-1, with TRBD1 as a possible D gene (5 bases). CDR3 sequence: CASSLNPSRGDTEAFF. The CDR3 DNA follows: TGTGCCAGCAGTTTAAATCCGTCACGGGGGGACACTGAAGCTTTCTTT.